This T cell receptor (beta chain) was captured in a study of monozygotic twins with inflammatory bowel disease. The study, taken as a whole, reports: IBD patients had lower TCRbeta diversity (inverse Simpson) than healthy co-twins. Among T cells, the various subtypes were not distinguishable.

A total RNA quantity of 3500 ng went into each TCR library. Each CDR3 protein gets one entry in TCRdb, which reprocessed the 5' RACE reads and gives no DNA. This sample's clone table lists roughly 200,000 distinct CDR3 sequences. Whole blood that had not undergone T cell sorting provided the isolated total RNA. About this clonotype: Its antigen is unidentified.

Germline V gene data show CDR1 as DFQATT and CDR2 as SNEGSKA (reference sequence). This CDR3 comprises 14 residues. This clonotype originated in a human donor with ulcerative colitis or Crohn's disease, or a healthy co-twin of an affected twin (not recorded which). The V gene is TRBV20-1, the J gene TRBJ2-7; TCRdb selects TRBD2, and the lack of DNA leaves this call unchecked. The sequenced sample was blood. The CDR3 protein is CSARSLGEGSEQYF.